These T cell receptor beta chains were read from a single sample in a study of blood T cell repertoires in COVID-19. The repertoire was sequenced with immunoSEQ multiplex PCR; TCRdb's copy has only in-frame clones and lacks some. The data contain fewer than 110,000 clones, approximately 90% of them singletons. Sequenced material: peripheral blood. These receptors were collected from a woman aged 25 to 45 with acute or convalescent COVID-19. The CDR3 runs from the conserved cysteine through the conserved F or W. A D gene is named only where the DNA matches it firmly. For some rows the clone size is stated as once, few or many, or as a class when expanded; others skip it.

V: TRBV28
size: NA
J: TRBJ2-3
D: TRBD2
CDR3: CASSLPTSGDTQYF
DNA: TGTGCCAGCAGTTTACCGACTAGCGGAGATACGCAGTATTTT

V: TRBV3-1/TRBV3-2
size: NA
J: TRBJ1-1
D: NA
CDR3: CASSQDRPQGWGTEAFF
DNA: TGTGCCAGCAGCCAAGATCGGCCACAGGGTTGGGGCACTGAAGCTTTCTTT

V: TRBV4-1
size: NA
J: TRBJ2-1
D: TRBD2
CDR3: CASSQVAGGPPLF
DNA: TGCGCCAGCAGCCAGGTAGCGGGAGGGCCCCCCCTCTTC

V: TRBV18
size: NA
J: TRBJ2-7
D: TRBD2
CDR3: CASSPRGTSGGVEYEQYF
DNA: TGTGCCAGCTCTCCCCGGGGGACGAGCGGGGGTGTTGAATACGAGCAGTACTTC

V: TRBV6-1
size: NA
J: TRBJ2-1
D: TRBD2
CDR3: CASSEGLAGLNEQFF
DNA: TGTGCCAGCAGTGAAGGACTAGCGGGCCTCAATGAGCAGTTCTTC

V: TRBV9
size: NA
J: TRBJ2-7
D: TRBD2
CDR3: CASSPLAGGAYEQYF
DNA: TGTGCCAGCAGCCCACTAGCGGGGGGTGCCTACGAGCAGTACTTC

V: TRBV6-5
size: once
J: TRBJ2-7
D: TRBD1
CDR3: CASSYEDPGQTYEQYF
DNA: TGTGCCAGCAGTTACGAAGATCCGGGACAGACCTACGAGCAGTACTTC

V: TRBV11-2
size: NA
J: TRBJ2-1
D: NA
CDR3: CASSLWPRRDNSDEQFF
DNA: TGTGCCAGCAGCTTATGGCCCCGGCGGGATAATTCGGATGAGCAGTTCTTC

V: TRBV5-4
size: NA
J: TRBJ1-1
D: NA
CDR3: CASSSQETLTGAFF
DNA: TGTGCCAGCAGCTCCCAAGAGACTCTGACCGGGGCTTTCTTT

V: TRBV15
size: NA
J: TRBJ2-7
D: TRBD1
CDR3: CATSFTPPSGTGNTEQYF
DNA: TGTGCCACCAGTTTCACTCCTCCTTCAGGGACAGGGAATACCGAGCAGTACTTC

V: TRBV2
size: once
J: TRBJ1-5
D: NA
CDR3: CASSLNRVSNQPQHF
DNA: TGTGCCAGCAGCCTCAACAGGGTAAGCAATCAGCCCCAGCATTTT

V: TRBV18
size: NA
J: TRBJ2-3
D: NA
CDR3: CASSSGNADTQYF
DNA: TGTGCCAGCTCATCAGGGAACGCAGATACGCAGTATTTT

V: TRBV6-5
size: NA
J: TRBJ2-1
D: TRBD2
CDR3: CASSYLGTSGNEQFF
DNA: TGTGCCAGCAGTTACTTAGGGACTAGCGGCAATGAGCAGTTCTTC

V: TRBV4-3
size: NA
J: TRBJ2-3
D: TRBD2
CDR3: CASSRVAGGSETDTQYF
DNA: TGCGCCAGCAGCCGGGTAGCGGGGGGATCAGAGACAGATACGCAGTATTTT

V: TRBV4-1
size: once
J: TRBJ1-5
D: NA
CDR3: CASSQGEDFGVLHF
DNA: TGCGCCAGCAGCCAAGGGGAGGATTTTGGGGTTTTGCATTTT

V: TRBV4-2
size: NA
J: TRBJ1-1
D: NA
CDR3: CASSQDLTALDEAFF
DNA: TGTGCCAGCAGCCAAGATCTGACAGCTTTGGATGAAGCTTTCTTT

V: TRBV7-6
size: NA
J: TRBJ1-3
D: TRBD1
CDR3: CASSLFTGAGNTIYF
DNA: TGTGCCAGCAGCTTGTTTACAGGGGCTGGAAACACCATATATTTT

V: TRBV7-9
size: NA
J: TRBJ1-1
D: TRBD1
CDR3: CASSLVTGNEAFF
DNA: TGTGCCAGCAGCTTAGTGACAGGGAATGAAGCTTTCTTT

V: TRBV7-2
size: NA
J: TRBJ1-2
D: TRBD1
CDR3: CASSLFNRGRGGYTF
DNA: TGTGCCAGCAGCCTGTTCAACAGGGGTCGTGGAGGCTACACCTTC

V: TRBV7-2
size: once
J: TRBJ1-6
D: NA
CDR3: CASSFGTESSYNSPLHF
DNA: TGTGCCAGCAGCTTCGGGACTGAAAGCTCCTATAATTCACCCCTCCACTTT